This T cell receptor beta chain was profiled in a study of CD8+CD57+ T cells in acquired aplastic anemia. Turning to the study itself: The sorted CD4+ and CD8+ cells yielded an average around 3.2 ug of DNA.

Genomic DNA templated the TCR beta VDJ and CDR3 profiling. TCRdb analysed the reads with MiXCR anew, one entry per CDR3 protein. This sample has 150,000 to 200,000 distinct CDR3 sequences, with under 70% found just once. V was pared by 5 bases and J by 3 bases, with 7 bases of the junction left unmatched. Germline lookup yields CDR1 MGHDK and CDR2 SYGVNS. The CDR3 consists of 16 residues. A word on this clonotype: No antigen is known for it.

Notes on the study in general: The number of CD8+ CDR3 sequences shared by patients and controls was around 30.

The J gene is TRBJ1-4, the V gene TRBV25-1, with 9 bases aligning to TRBD1. The sample comprised sorted CD4+, CD8+, or CD8+CD57+ T cells (not recorded which) from PBMCs. This TCR was recovered from a human donor with severe aplastic anemia or a healthy control (not recorded which). This chain's CDR3 is CASSPFGTGSNEKLFF. The DNA of the CDR3 is TGTGCCAGCAGTCCCTTCGGGACAGGGTCTAATGAAAAACTGTTTTTT.